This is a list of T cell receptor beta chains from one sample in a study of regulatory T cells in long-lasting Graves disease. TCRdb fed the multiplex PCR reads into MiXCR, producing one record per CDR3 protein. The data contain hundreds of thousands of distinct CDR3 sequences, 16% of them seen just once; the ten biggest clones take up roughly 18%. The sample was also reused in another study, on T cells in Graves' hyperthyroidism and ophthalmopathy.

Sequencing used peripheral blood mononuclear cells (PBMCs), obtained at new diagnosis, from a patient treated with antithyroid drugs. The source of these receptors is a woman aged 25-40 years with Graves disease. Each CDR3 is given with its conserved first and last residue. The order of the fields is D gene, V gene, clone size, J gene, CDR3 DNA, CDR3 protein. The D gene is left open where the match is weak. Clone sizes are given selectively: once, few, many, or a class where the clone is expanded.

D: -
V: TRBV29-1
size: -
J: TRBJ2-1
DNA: TGCAGCGTTGAGGGGGCCCGGGGGGACTCCTACAATGAGCAGTTCTTC
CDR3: CSVEGARGDSYNEQFF

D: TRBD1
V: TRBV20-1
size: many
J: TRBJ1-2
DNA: TGCAGTGCTGGGGGGACAGGGGCCAATAACTATGGCTACACCTTC
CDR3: CSAGGTGANNYGYTF

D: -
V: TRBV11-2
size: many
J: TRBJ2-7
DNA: TGTGCCAGCAGTCCCCGGGGTGGAGGGGGGGGCTACGAGCAGTACTTC
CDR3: CASSPRGGGGGYEQYF

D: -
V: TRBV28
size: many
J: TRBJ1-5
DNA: TGTGCCAGCAGTTTAGCTAGCCTTAGCGATCAGCCCCAGCATTTT
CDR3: CASSLASLSDQPQHF

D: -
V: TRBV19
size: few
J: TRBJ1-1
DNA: TGTGCCAGTAGTGTCGTCCCATCGGCCACTGAAGCTTTCTTT
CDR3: CASSVVPSATEAFF

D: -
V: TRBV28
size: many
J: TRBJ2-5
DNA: TGTGCCAGCAGGAGGCAAGAGACCCAGTACTTC
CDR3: CASRRQETQYF

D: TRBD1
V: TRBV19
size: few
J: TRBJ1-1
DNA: TGTGCCAGTAGTAAGGGGACAGGGGGCATTCGAACTGAAGCTTTCTTT
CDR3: CASSKGTGGIRTEAFF

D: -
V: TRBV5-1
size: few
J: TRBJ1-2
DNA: TGCGCCAGCAGCTTGGCCTCGAAGGGCGGTTTAGGAGGCTACACCTTC
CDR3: CASSLASKGGLGGYTF

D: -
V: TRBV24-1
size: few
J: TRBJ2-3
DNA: TGTGCCACCAGGGACACCTTGGGGGCAGATACGCAGTATTTT
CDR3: CATRDTLGADTQYF

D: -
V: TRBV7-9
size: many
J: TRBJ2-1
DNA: TGTGCCAGCAGCTTAACCCCTGGCAGGGGGGGACCCATTACCTACAATGAGCAGTTCTTC
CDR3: CASSLTPGRGGPITYNEQFF

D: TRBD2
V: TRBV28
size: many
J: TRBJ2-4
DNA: TGTGCCTGGGGGGGAGTGGGAGACATTCAGTACTTC
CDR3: CAWGGVGDIQYF

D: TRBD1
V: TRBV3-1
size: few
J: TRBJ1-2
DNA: TGTGCCAGCAGCCAGCTGAGGGACAGGGGGCTAGGCTACACCTTC
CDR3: CASSQLRDRGLGYTF

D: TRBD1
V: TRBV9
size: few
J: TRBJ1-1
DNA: TGTGCCAGCAGCGCTCCACAGGGGGCGGCCACTGAAGCTTTCTTT
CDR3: CASSAPQGAATEAFF

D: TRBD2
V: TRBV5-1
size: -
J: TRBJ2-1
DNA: TGCGCCAGCATGGCTAGCGGGCCTGGTAACTACAATGAGCAGTTCTTC
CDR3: CASMASGPGNYNEQFF

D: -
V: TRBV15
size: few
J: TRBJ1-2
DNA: TGTGCCACCAGTTTAGGACTGGAAGCGGACTATGGCTACACCTTC
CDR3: CATSLGLEADYGYTF

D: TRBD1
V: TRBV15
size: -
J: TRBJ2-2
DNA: TGTGCCACCAGCAGAGGGACAGGGGATGACGGGGAGCTGTTTTTT
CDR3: CATSRGTGDDGELFF

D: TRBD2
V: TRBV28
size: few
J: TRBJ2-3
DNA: TGTGCCAGCAGTTTATACTCGCTAGCGGGAGGGTCAGATACGCAGTATTTT
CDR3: CASSLYSLAGGSDTQYF

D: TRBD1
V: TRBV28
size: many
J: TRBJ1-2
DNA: TGTGCCAGCAGTTCGACCTACAGGGGAGGCTACACCTTC
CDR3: CASSSTYRGGYTF

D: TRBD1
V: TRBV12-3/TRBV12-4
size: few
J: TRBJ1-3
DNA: TGTGCCAGCAGCAGACAGGGGGCTGGAAACACCATATATTTT
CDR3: CASSRQGAGNTIYF

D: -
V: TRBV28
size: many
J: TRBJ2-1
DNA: TGTGCCAGCAGCCGGGGCGGACTGACTGAGAATGAGCAGTTCTTC
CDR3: CASSRGGLTENEQFF

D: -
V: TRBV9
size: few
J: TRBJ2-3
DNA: TGTGCCAGCAGCGTGGGAGTGAGGGGAACAGATACGCAGTATTTT
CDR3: CASSVGVRGTDTQYF

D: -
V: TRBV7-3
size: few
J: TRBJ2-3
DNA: TGTGCCAGCAGCTTAACTCCAACGTCGGACACAGATACGCAGTATTTT
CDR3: CASSLTPTSDTDTQYF